A single sample is the source of the 17 T cell receptor beta chains below, sequenced in a study of quantifying T cell responses using KT2 cells. Turning to the study itself: Reverse transcription used primers in the TCR alpha and beta constant regions.

A single-stranded UMI oligo with SP2 sequence was ligated to cDNA 3' ends. The first PCR ran 3 to 5 cycles with an equimolar RC1.1 and RC1.2 beta primer mix. TCRdb fed the UMI-ligation and nested PCR reads into MiXCR, producing one record per CDR3 protein. This table has tens of thousands of distinct CDR3 sequences, 9.5% to 13% appearing once. Sequenced sample: PBMCs spiked with cells of the T cell clone KT2. All receptors come from a human donor.

The genes are TRBV20-1 and TRBJ2-1; either TRBD1 or TRBD2 may fit D (6 bases each). V lost 3 bases and J lost 7, with 22 bases in between. Germline lookup yields CDR1 DFQATT and CDR2 SNEGSKA (reference sequence). This CDR3 region has 16 residues. The CDR3 DNA reads as TGCAGTGCTAGCAACCCCGCTGGGGGGCTTGAGAATGAGCAGTTCTTC. As protein: CSASNPAGGLENEQFF.

This clonotype was seen more than once but under ten times. The chain carries TRBV11-2 and TRBJ1-3, with TRBD1 matching over 9 bases. V shed 5 bases and J 4 bases; nucleotides not matched to a gene: 6. This CDR3 is 15 amino acids long. Germline-derived CDR1 and CDR2 are SGHAT and FQNNGV. Here the CDR3 DNA reads TGTGCCAGCAGCCGGGACAGGGCTGTGGGAAACACCATATATTTT. It specifies CASSRDRAVGNTIYF.

The chain couples TRBV29-1 to TRBJ1-6; D uncertain. Germline V CDR1 and CDR2: SQVTM, ANQGSEA. This CDR3 spans 13 amino acids. With 6 bases removed from V and 8 bases from J, the gap between germline ends came to 14 bases. CDR3 DNA sequence: TGCAGCGTGGGAAAGGGTCTAGATTCACCCCTCCACTTT. This gives the protein CSVGKGLDSPLHF. Filled out from reference TRBV29-1 and TRBJ1-6, the complete variable domain reads SAVISQKPSRDICQRGTSLTIQCQVDSQVTMMFWYRQQPGQSLTLIATANQGSEATYESGFVIDKFPISRPNLTFSTLTVSNMSPEDSSIYLCSVGKGLDSPLHFGNGTRLTVT.

This rearrangement joins TRBV4-1 to TRBJ1-2, with a weak D call TRBD1 (5 bases). The CDR3 contains 13 residues. Trimming took 1 base from V and 8 from J, leaving 11 bases between them. CDR1 is MGHRA, CDR2 YSYEKL, per germline. The CDR3 reads CASSQVGLGGYTF. In DNA, the CDR3 is TGCGCCAGCAGCCAAGTGGGGCTGGGCGGCTACACCTTC.

CDR3 nucleotide sequence: TGTGCCAGCAGGTGGGATACGCAGTATTTT. Amino acids: CASRWDTQYF. The rearrangement uses TRBV2 and TRBJ2-3, with D uncertain. Germline-derived CDR1 and CDR2 are SNHLY and FYNNEI. Trimming cost V 6 bases and J 6 bases, with 4 bases left between them. The CDR3 consists of 10 residues. The full variable domain, with the rest looked up from reference TRBV2 and TRBJ2-3, is EPEVTQTPSHQVTQMGQEVILRCVPISNHLYFYWYRQILGQKVEFLVSFYNNEISEKSEIFDDQFSVERPDGSNFTLKIRSTKLEDSAMYFCASRWDTQYFGPGTRLTVL.

Turning to this clonotype: A much bigger clone sits one base away, suggesting this may be a read error. The conserved phenylalanine or tryptophan normally closing the CDR3 is absent here, so this likely arose from a read error. The chain recombines TRBV24-1 with TRBJ1-1, with D hard to call. The CDR3 has 13 amino acids. Germline CDR1 reads KGHDR; CDR2 reads SFDVKD. V gave up 4 bases and J gave up 5 bases, with 10 bases separating them. Here the CDR3 DNA reads TGTGCCACCAGTGACACTGACAAGACTGAAGCTTTCTTA. Translating it yields CATSDTDKTEAFL.

In its sample, this clonotype was seen a few times. This chain connects TRBV7-8 to TRBJ1-1; D uncertain. Germline CDR1 and CDR2: SGHVS and FQNEAQ. Trimming stripped 0 bases from V and 11 bases from J, with 19 bases between. The CDR3 is made up of 15 amino acids. CDR3 nucleotides: TGTGCCAGCAGCTTAGCGTCTGGTGGACTCTCCGGGGCTTTCTTT. Translated, it gives CASSLASGGLSGAFF.

This clonotype showed up many times. The chain recombines TRBV7-2 with TRBJ2-7; unclear D gene. CDR1 and CDR2 from the germline V gene are SGHTA and FQGNSA. V was trimmed by 6 bases and J by 2 bases, leaving 14 bases between them. This CDR3 is 14 amino acids long. In DNA form, the CDR3 reads TGTGCCAGCAGTTTGACCTCCACGACCTACGAGCAGTACTTC. It specifies CASSLTSTTYEQYF.

The chain employs TRBV12-3 or TRBV12-4 and TRBJ1-5; 8 nucleotides align to TRBD1. This CDR3 contains 12 residues. The V gene end was trimmed by 8 bases and the J gene end by 5 bases; junction bases not matched to a gene: 2. The CDR3 nucleotides read TGTGCCAGCCAGGGGGCTGATCAGCCCCAGCATTTT. Translated: CASQGADQPQHF.

The V and J genes are TRBV7-1 and TRBJ1-4, with a tentative D call TRBD1 (6 bases). TRBV7-1 is an ORF for which the function is uncertain. V lost 2 bases and J 3 bases, leaving 13 bases between the germline ends. This CDR3 is 16 amino acids long. The chain's CDR3 is CASSSYSQGSNEKLFF. DNA of the CDR3: TGTGCCAGCAGCTCATATTCACAGGGTTCTAATGAAAAACTGTTTTTT.

Only a few counts were recorded for this clonotype. The V and J genes are TRBV7-9 and TRBJ2-5, with D possibly matching TRBD2 (7 bases). Germline values: CDR1 SEHNR, CDR2 FQNEAQ (reference sequence). CDR3 length: 14 amino acids. With 3 bases removed from V and 5 bases from J, the gap between germline ends came to 13 bases. The CDR3 reads CASSFEGGQETQYF. The CDR3 DNA sequence: TGTGCCAGCAGCTTCGAGGGGGGGCAGGAGACCCAGTACTTC.

In this sample, this clonotype turned up many times. CDR3 in amino acids: CSAIRRSTDTQYF. The CDR3 coding sequence is TGCAGTGCTATCAGACGGAGCACAGATACGCAGTATTTT. This sequence joins TRBV20-1 and TRBJ2-3; D gene ambiguous. The V end was cut by 4 bases, the J end by 0 bases, with 8 bases between. The germline gives CDR1 DFQATT, CDR2 SNEGSKA (reference sequence). CDR3 length: 13 residues.

This clonotype was counted many times. The V call is TRBV29-1, the J call TRBJ1-1, with D possibly matching TRBD1 (5 bases). Germline CDR1 and CDR2: SQVTM and ANQGSEA. The CDR3 is 14 residues long. The V gene lost 7 bases and the J gene lost 6 bases, with 21 bases spanning the gap. The CDR3 DNA sequence: TGCAGCGAGAGCGTCAGGGAGGAGAGGGCTGAAGCTTTCTTT. Its translation: CSESVREERAEAFF.

This clonotype was recorded at least ten times. This chain links TRBV3-1 with TRBJ2-1, with D perhaps matching TRBD2 (6 bases). The germline CDR1 and CDR2 sequences are LGHDT and YNNKEL (reference sequence). The CDR3 contains 16 residues. The ends were cut back, 1 base at V and 2 bases at J, with 12 bases in the middle. The CDR3 DNA reads as TGTGCCAGCAGCCAAGGCTTACGGGGGACCTACAATGAGCAGTTCTTC. This sequence encodes CASSQGLRGTYNEQFF.

The chain has TRBV5-1 and TRBJ2-3, with D hard to call. Germline lookup yields CDR1 SGHRS and CDR2 YFSETQ. The V and J ends lost 0 bases and 1 base respectively, with 15 bases between them. There are 17 residues in the CDR3. CDR3 residues: CASSLDPGPSRTDTQYF. DNA of the CDR3: TGCGCCAGCAGCTTGGATCCCGGACCGAGTCGCACAGATACGCAGTATTTT.

The sample holds a few counts of this clonotype. The V call is TRBV7-2, the J call TRBJ2-1; no firm D call. Per germline, CDR1 SGHTA and CDR2 FQGNSA. The CDR3 runs to 12 residues. The V end lost 1 base, the J end lost 5 bases, and 3 bases lay between the germline ends. The CDR3, as DNA: TGTGCCAGCAGCTTAGTAGACAATGAGCAGTTCTTC. It translates to CASSLVDNEQFF. The full variable domain, in which reference TRBV7-2 and TRBJ2-1 provide the parts outside the CDR3, is GAGVSQSPSNKVTEKGKDVELRCDPISGHTALYWYRQSLGQGLEFLIYFQGNSAPDKSGLPSDRFSAERTGGSVSTLTIQRTQQEDSAVYLCASSLVDNEQFFGPGTRLTVL.

The V call is TRBV7-8, the J call TRBJ1-5, with D unresolved. V lost 1 base, J lost 5 bases, and 3 bases lay in between. The length of the CDR3 is 12 residues. Germline loops: CDR1 SGHVS, CDR2 FQNEAQ. The CDR3 loop reads CASSLGDQPQHF. CDR3 bases: TGTGCCAGCAGCTTAGGGGATCAGCCCCAGCATTTT.